The 8 T cell receptor beta chains reported below all come from one sample, sequenced in a study of blood T cell repertoires in COVID-19. The table came from immunoSEQ multiplex PCR; TCRdb's copy has only in-frame clones and leaves some out. The profile shows 50,000 to 75,000 clones, approximately 89% of them singletons. Sequenced: peripheral blood. The origin of the receptors is a man aged 55 to 69 with acute or convalescent COVID-19.

The chain is built from TRBV5-1 and TRBJ2-7, with unresolved D. Germline V gene data show CDR1 as SGHRS and CDR2 as YFSETQ. The CDR3 has 12 residues. V was clipped by 0 bases and J by 4 bases, with 5 bases between them. The CDR3 protein is CASSLGGYEQYF. For the CDR3, the DNA is TGCGCCAGCAGCTTGGGCGGTTACGAGCAGTACTTC.

The genes are TRBV7-2 and TRBJ1-1; 7 bases agree with TRBD1. Looked up from germline, CDR1 is SGHTA and CDR2 is FQGNSA. CDR3 length: 17 residues. V trimming: 5 bases; J trimming: 4 bases; junction bases outside the gene matches: 16. The CDR3 here is CASSPKTGYSFFTEAFF. The CDR3 coding sequence is TGTGCCAGCAGCCCTAAGACAGGGTATAGTTTCTTCACTGAAGCTTTCTTT.

The chain links TRBV18 to TRBJ1-1, with 9 nucleotides matching TRBD1. Trimming at V came to 3 bases and at J to 1 base, leaving 6 bases not matched to a gene. The CDR3 covers 16 residues. Germline CDR1 KGHSH, CDR2 LQKENI. The CDR3 protein is CASSPLPGQGNTEAFF. CDR3 sequence (DNA): TGTGCCAGCTCACCTCTTCCGGGACAGGGGAACACTGAAGCTTTCTTT.

The V call is TRBV7-2, the J call TRBJ1-4; maybe TRBD1 (5 bases). The germline CDR1 and CDR2 sequences are SGHTA and FQGNSA. V lost 2 bases, J lost 0 bases, and 7 bases lay in between. This CDR3 is 15 amino acids long. The CDR3 reads CASSLQGTTNEKLFF. The CDR3 bases are TGTGCCAGCAGCTTACAGGGAACAACTAATGAAAAACTGTTTTTT.

The CDR3 DNA follows: TGCGCCAGCAGCTTGGCGCCCTACCCCACGGGGGGAAGCAATTCACCCCTCCACTTT. It specifies CASSLAPYPTGGSNSPLHF. The rearrangement uses TRBV5-1 and TRBJ1-6; D might be TRBD1 (5 bases). V lost 0 bases and J lost 7, with 23 bases in between. The CDR3 contains 19 residues. CDR1 SGHRS and CDR2 YFSETQ come from the germline V gene.

The chain combines TRBV6-6 with TRBJ1-1; D ambiguous. The CDR3 contains 16 residues. The germline V gene has CDR1 MNHNY and CDR2 SVGAGI (reference sequence). V dropped 2 bases and J dropped 1 base, with 14 bases sitting between them. CDR3 DNA sequence: TGTGCCAGCAGTTACCCCGAAGGGAGTAAGAACACTGAAGCTTTCTTT. This encodes CASSYPEGSKNTEAFF.

The chain couples TRBV11-3 to TRBJ2-1; 10 bases align to TRBD2. CDR1 and CDR2 (germline): SGHNT, YENEEA. Trimming at V came to 3 bases and at J to 8 bases, leaving 7 bases not matched to a gene. CDR3 size: 15 residues. CDR3 in DNA: TGTGCCAGCAGCTTGCGACTAGCGGGCGGGGATGAGCAGTTCTTC. Translating gives CASSLRLAGGDEQFF.

J is TRBJ1-3 and V is TRBV5-4; possible D gene TRBD1, 5 bases. Germline values: CDR1 SGHNT, CDR2 YYREEE (reference sequence). The CDR3 contains 14 residues. V was clipped by 0 bases and J by 4 bases, with 8 bases between them. DNA for the CDR3: TGTGCCAGCAGCTTGGATGGGGCCGGAAACACCATATATTTT. It specifies CASSLDGAGNTIYF. Filled out from reference TRBV5-4 and TRBJ1-3, the complete variable domain reads ETGVTQSPTHLIKTRGQQVTLRCSSQSGHNTVSWYQQALGQGPQFIFQYYREEENGRGNFPPRFSGLQFPNYSSELNVNALELDDSALYLCASSLDGAGNTIYFGEGSWLTVV.